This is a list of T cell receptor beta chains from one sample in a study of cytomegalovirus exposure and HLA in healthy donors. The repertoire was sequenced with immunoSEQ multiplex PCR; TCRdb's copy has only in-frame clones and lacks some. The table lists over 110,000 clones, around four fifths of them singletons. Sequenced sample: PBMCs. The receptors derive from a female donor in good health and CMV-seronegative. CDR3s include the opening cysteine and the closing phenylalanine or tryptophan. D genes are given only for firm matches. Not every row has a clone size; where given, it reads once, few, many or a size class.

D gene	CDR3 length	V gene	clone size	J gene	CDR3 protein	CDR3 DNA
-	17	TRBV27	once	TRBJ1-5	CARLWGRERGSNQPQHF	TGTGCCAGGTTGTGGGGGCGCGAAAGGGGTAGCAATCAGCCCCAGCATTTT
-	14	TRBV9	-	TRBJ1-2	CASSVDQGVGGYTF	TGTGCCAGCAGCGTTGATCAGGGCGTCGGAGGCTACACCTTC
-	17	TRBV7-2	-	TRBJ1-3	CASSSSFAGLSGNTIYF	TGTGCCAGCAGCTCCAGCTTCGCAGGGCTTTCGGGAAACACCATATATTTT
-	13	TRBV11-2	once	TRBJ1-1	CASSLSGVTEAFF	TGTGCCAGCAGCTTATCCGGGGTCACTGAAGCTTTCTTT
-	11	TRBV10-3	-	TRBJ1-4	CATRWREKLFF	TGTGCCACCCGGTGGAGGGAAAAACTGTTTTTT
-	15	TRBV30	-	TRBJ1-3	CAWSVEALIGNTIYF	TGTGCCTGGAGTGTAGAGGCCCTGATTGGAAACACCATATATTTT
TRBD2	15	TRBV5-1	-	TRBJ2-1	CASSWGLAGNNEQFF	TGCGCCAGCAGCTGGGGACTAGCGGGAAACAATGAGCAGTTCTTC
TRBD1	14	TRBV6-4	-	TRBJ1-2	CASSAGTEGYGYPF	TGTGCCAGCAGTGCCGGGACAGAGGGCTATGGCTACCCCTTC
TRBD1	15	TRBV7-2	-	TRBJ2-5	CASSTRTGLRETQYF	TGTGCCAGCAGCACCCGGACAGGGCTTAGGGAGACCCAGTACTTC
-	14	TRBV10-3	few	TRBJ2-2	CAISEGAYTGELFF	TGTGCCATCAGTGAGGGGGCTTACACCGGGGAGCTGTTTTTT
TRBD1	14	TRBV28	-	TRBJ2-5	CASATSGGEETQYF	TGTGCCAGCGCTACCTCAGGGGGCGAAGAGACCCAGTACTTC
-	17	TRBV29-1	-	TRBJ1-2	CSVDGTGYSDRDYGYTF	TGCAGCGTTGACGGTACAGGGTACTCCGATCGGGACTATGGCTACACCTTC
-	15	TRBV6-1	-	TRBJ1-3	CASSVGTTSGNTIYF	TGTGCCAGCAGTGTGGGGACAACCTCTGGAAACACCATATATTTT
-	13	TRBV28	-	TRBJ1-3	CASSFSWGNTIYF	TGTGCCAGCAGTTTCAGTTGGGGAAACACCATATATTTT
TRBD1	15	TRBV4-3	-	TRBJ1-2	CASSQDRGRDYGYTF	TGCGCCAGCAGCCAAGACAGGGGGCGAGACTATGGCTACACCTTC
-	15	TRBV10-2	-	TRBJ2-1	CASSEQGLPYNEQFF	TGCGCCAGCAGTGAGCAGGGACTTCCCTACAATGAGCAGTTCTTC
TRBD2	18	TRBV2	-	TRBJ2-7	CASSELGTSGSGSYEQYF	TGTGCCAGCAGTGAATTGGGGACTAGCGGGAGTGGTTCCTACGAGCAGTACTTC
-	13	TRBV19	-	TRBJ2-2	CAEAGKNTGELFF	TGTGCCGAGGCGGGGAAGAACACCGGGGAGCTGTTTTTT
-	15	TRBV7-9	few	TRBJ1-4	CASSPGQTTNEKLFF	TGTGCCAGCAGCCCAGGACAGACAACTAATGAAAAACTGTTTTTT
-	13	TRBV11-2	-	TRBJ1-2	CASSSAGHSGYTF	TGTGCCAGCAGCTCTGCAGGGCACAGTGGCTACACCTTC
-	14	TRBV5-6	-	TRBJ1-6	CASSLLESRSPLHF	TGTGCCAGCAGCTTGTTAGAGTCTAGGTCACCCCTCCACTTT
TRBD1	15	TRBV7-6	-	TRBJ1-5	CASSLDRGRDQPQHF	TGTGCCAGCAGCCTGGACAGGGGTCGTGATCAGCCCCAGCATTTT
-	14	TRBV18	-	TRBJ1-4	CASSPTATNEKLFF	TGTGCCAGCTCACCGACAGCAACTAATGAAAAACTGTTTTTT
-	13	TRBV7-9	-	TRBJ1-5	CASTRGVGQPQHF	TGTGCCAGCACCCGGGGGGTTGGTCAGCCCCAGCATTTT
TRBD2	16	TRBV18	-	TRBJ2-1	CASSPPGGGANNEQFF	TGTGCCAGCTCACCACCGGGCGGGGGGGCCAACAATGAGCAGTTCTTC
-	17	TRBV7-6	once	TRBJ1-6	CASSLAAGEEGNSPLHF	TGTGCCAGCAGCTTAGCGGCCGGAGAGGAGGGTAATTCACCCCTCCACTTT
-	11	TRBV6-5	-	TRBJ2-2	CASSGGRELFF	TGTGCCAGCAGTGGAGGAAGGGAGCTGTTTTTT
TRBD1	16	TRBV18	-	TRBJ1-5	CASSPEGQGFGQPQHF	TGTGCCAGCTCACCCGAGGGACAGGGGTTCGGGCAGCCCCAGCATTTT
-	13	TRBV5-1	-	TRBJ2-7	CASSLTAFYEQYF	TGCGCCAGCAGCCTTACAGCATTCTACGAGCAGTACTTC
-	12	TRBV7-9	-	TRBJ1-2	CASSFSGYGYTF	TGTGCCAGCAGCTTCTCCGGTTATGGCTACACCTTC
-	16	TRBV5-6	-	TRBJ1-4	CASSFRGTGGNEKLFF	TGTGCCAGCAGCTTTCGAGGTACAGGAGGGAATGAAAAACTGTTTTTT
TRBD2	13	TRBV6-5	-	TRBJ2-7	CASLDGGSYEQYF	TGTGCCAGCCTAGACGGGGGGTCCTACGAGCAGTACTTC
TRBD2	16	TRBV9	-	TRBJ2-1	CAIYSSAGTPLDEQFF	TGTGCCATCTACTCGTCAGCGGGGACTCCCCTAGATGAGCAGTTCTTC
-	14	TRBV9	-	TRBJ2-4	CASSVDSGRNIQYF	TGTGCCAGCAGCGTAGATAGCGGACGAAACATTCAGTACTTC
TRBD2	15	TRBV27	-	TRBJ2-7	CASSFLGSGSYEQYF	TGTGCCAGCAGTTTTCTGGGTAGCGGGAGCTACGAGCAGTACTTC
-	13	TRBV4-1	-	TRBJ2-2	CASSQQLAGELSF	TGCGCCAGCAGCCAACAACTAGCCGGGGAGCTGTCTTTT
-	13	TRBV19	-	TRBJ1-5	CASKEGNYQPQHF	TGTGCCAGTAAGGAGGGGAACTATCAGCCCCAGCATTTT
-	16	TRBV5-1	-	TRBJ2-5	CASSSYQGGQAETQYF	TGCGCCAGCAGCTCGTACCAAGGAGGGCAGGCAGAGACCCAGTACTTC
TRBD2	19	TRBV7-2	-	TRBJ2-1	CASSLGFSASGRSYNEQFF	TGTGCCAGCAGCTTAGGCTTTTCGGCTAGCGGGAGATCCTACAATGAGCAGTTCTTC
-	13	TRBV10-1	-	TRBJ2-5	CASSEKGMGTQYF	TGCGCCAGCAGTGAGAAGGGGATGGGGACCCAGTACTTC
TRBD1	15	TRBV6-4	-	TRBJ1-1	CASSDSGTGVTEAFF	TGTGCCAGCAGTGATTCCGGGACAGGGGTGACTGAAGCTTTCTTT
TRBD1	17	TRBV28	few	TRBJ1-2	CASSLTGTGGRLYGYTF	TGTGCCAGCAGTCTTACCGGGACAGGGGGCCGCCTCTATGGCTACACCTTC
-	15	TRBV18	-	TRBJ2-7	CASSIYSGQSYEQYF	TGTGCCAGCTCGATCTATTCAGGGCAGTCCTACGAGCAGTACTTC
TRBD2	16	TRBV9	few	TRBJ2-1	CASSGTSSGGAPEQFF	TGTGCCAGCAGCGGGACCTCTAGCGGGGGGGCCCCTGAGCAGTTCTTC
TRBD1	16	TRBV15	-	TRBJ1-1	CATSTTSTGADTEAFF	TGTGCCACCAGCACGACGTCGACAGGGGCCGACACTGAAGCTTTCTTT
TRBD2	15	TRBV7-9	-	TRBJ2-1	CASSILAVSYNEQFF	TGTGCCAGCAGCATACTAGCGGTTTCATACAATGAGCAGTTCTTC
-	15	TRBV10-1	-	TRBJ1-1	CASSDGQGKNTEAFF	TGCGCCAGCAGTGACGGCCAGGGGAAGAACACTGAAGCTTTCTTT
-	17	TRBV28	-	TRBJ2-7	CASRSNRRVTRVYEQYF	TGTGCCAGCCGCTCAAATCGCCGGGTGACTAGGGTCTACGAGCAGTACTTC
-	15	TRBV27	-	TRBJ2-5	CASRGKGANQETQYF	TGTGCCAGCAGAGGGAAGGGAGCAAACCAAGAGACCCAGTACTTC
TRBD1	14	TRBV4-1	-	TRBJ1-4	CASSGRRTGKKLFF	TGCGCCAGCAGCGGCCGGAGGACAGGGAAAAAACTGTTTTTT
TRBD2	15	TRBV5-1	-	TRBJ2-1	CASSMTSGSYNEQFF	TGCGCCAGCAGCATGACTAGCGGGAGTTACAATGAGCAGTTCTTC
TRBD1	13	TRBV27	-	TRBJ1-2	CASSWDRNYGYTF	TGTGCCAGCAGTTGGGACAGGAACTATGGCTACACCTTC
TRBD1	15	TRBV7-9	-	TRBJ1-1	CASSSFTGGRTEAFF	TGTGCCAGCAGCTCTTTCACAGGGGGCCGCACTGAAGCTTTCTTT
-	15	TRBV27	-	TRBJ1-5	CASSPLKQTGQPQHF	TGTGCCAGCAGTCCGCTAAAACAGACAGGTCAGCCCCAGCATTTT